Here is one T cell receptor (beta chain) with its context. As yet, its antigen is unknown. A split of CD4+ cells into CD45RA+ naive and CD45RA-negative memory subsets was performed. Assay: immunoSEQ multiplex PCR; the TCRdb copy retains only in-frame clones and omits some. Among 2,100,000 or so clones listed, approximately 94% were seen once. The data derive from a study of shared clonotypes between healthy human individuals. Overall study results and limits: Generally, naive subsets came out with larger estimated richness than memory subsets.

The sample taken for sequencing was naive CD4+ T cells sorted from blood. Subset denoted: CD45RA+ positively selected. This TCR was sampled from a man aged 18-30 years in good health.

The DNA of the CDR3 is TGTGCCAGCTCACCACTTGGTTTGGCCTACGAGCAGTACTTC. Translation gives CASSPLGLAYEQYF. V usage is TRBV18 and J usage is TRBJ2-7; D unclear. Trimming shortened V by 1 base and J by 2 bases, and 9 bases separated the two germline ends. The CDR3 runs to 14 residues. Per germline, CDR1 KGHSH and CDR2 LQKENI.